The 14 T cell receptor beta chains in this list originate from one sample, sequenced in a study of T cell responses to AZD1222 COVID-19 vaccine. TCRdb keeps only in-frame clones here, not all; method: immunoSEQ multiplex PCR. The data hold about 140,000 clones, with around 90% observed a single time. This sample comprised peripheral blood, obtained on day 0 of AZD1222 vaccination. All receptors come from an adult in good health.

The V call is TRBV5-6, the J call TRBJ1-2; a possible D gene is TRBD1 (6 bases). The CDR3 is 13 residues long. V was trimmed by 4 bases and J by 4 bases, leaving 11 bases between them. The germline V gene encodes CDR1 SGHDT and CDR2 YYEEEE. The CDR3 nucleotides read TGTGCCAGCAGCGCCACAGGGATCTATGGCTACACCTTC. Translating gives CASSATGIYGYTF.

This sequence joins TRBV6-4 and TRBJ2-3, with D hard to call. Trimming shortened V by 1 base and J by 1 base, and 15 bases separated the two germline ends. The germline V gene has CDR1 MRHNA and CDR2 SNTAGT. CDR3 size: 17 residues. The CDR3, as DNA: TGTGCCAGCAGTGACTTATATGGCAGAGAACGCACAGATACGCAGTATTTT. Translating it yields CASSDLYGRERTDTQYF.

This CDR3 reads CASSGGLGTEAFF. The DNA for the CDR3 is TGTGCCAGCAGCGGGGGGCTAGGCACTGAAGCTTTCTTT. The chain joins TRBV11-3 to TRBJ1-1; possible D gene TRBD1, 6 bases. V was pared by 5 bases and J by 4 bases, with 11 bases between. This CDR3 has 13 amino acids. Germline lookup yields CDR1 SGHNT and CDR2 YENEEA.

The gene calls are TRBV5-5 and TRBJ1-1; tentative D call: TRBD1 (5 bases). The CDR3 has 16 amino acids. The ends were cut back, 4 bases at V and 3 bases at J, with 19 bases in the middle. CDR1 and CDR2 from the germline V gene are SGHKS and YYEKEE (reference sequence). CDR3 amino acids: CASSPPGQLLDTEAFF. In nucleotides, the CDR3 is TGTGCCAGCAGCCCTCCAGGGCAATTGTTGGACACTGAAGCTTTCTTT.

This sequence joins TRBV7-9 and TRBJ2-1, with D perhaps being TRBD1 or TRBD2 (6 bases each). CDR1 is SEHNR and CDR2 is FQNEAQ in the germline V gene (reference sequence). The V end lost 1 base, the J end lost 5 bases, and 12 bases lay between the germline ends. There are 15 residues in the CDR3. The chain's CDR3 is CASSLVGGGHNEQFF. The CDR3 bases are TGTGCCAGCAGCTTAGTAGGGGGAGGCCACAATGAGCAGTTCTTC.

The rearrangement links TRBV4-1 to TRBJ1-1; a possible D gene is TRBD1 (6 bases). The CDR3 length is 14 residues. The ends were cut back, 4 bases at V and 4 bases at J, with 13 bases in the middle. Germline V gene data show CDR1 as MGHRA and CDR2 as YSYEKL. The CDR3 protein is CASSPSPGATEAFF. The CDR3, as DNA: TGCGCCAGCAGCCCATCGCCGGGGGCCACTGAAGCTTTCTTT.

This chain joins TRBV5-4 and TRBJ2-7, with TRBD2 matching over 7 bases. Germline V gene data show CDR1 as SGHNT and CDR2 as YYREEE (reference sequence). This CDR3 is built from 15 residues. The V segment lost 4 bases and the J segment 3 bases; nucleotides outside the gene matches: 10. The CDR3 DNA follows: TGTGCCAGCAGCGCAAAGGGCGGGAGTATCTACGAGCAGTACTTC. It encodes CASSAKGGSIYEQYF.

The chain couples TRBV28 to TRBJ2-1; D possibly corresponds to TRBD1 (5 bases). Trimming shortened V by 5 bases and J by 6 bases, and 14 bases separated the two germline ends. The CDR3 runs to 14 residues. The germline V gene has CDR1 MDHEN and CDR2 SYDVKM. CDR3 nucleotide sequence: TGTGCCAGCAGTCAAGGGGCTAGATTCAATGAGCAGTTCTTC. Amino acid sequence: CASSQGARFNEQFF.

The chain uses TRBV5-5 and TRBJ1-1; D is unclear. Germline V gene sequence: CDR1 SGHKS, CDR2 YYEKEE (reference sequence). This CDR3 has 15 residues. V was trimmed by 0 bases and J by 1 base, leaving 10 bases between them. The CDR3 DNA follows: TGTGCCAGCAGCTTGGGACACCGAGCGAACACTGAAGCTTTCTTT. Translating it yields CASSLGHRANTEAFF.

This clone appeared a single time. This rearrangement joins TRBV15 to TRBJ1-5; D remains unclear. The CDR3 has 14 residues. The V gene lost 5 bases and the J gene lost 6 bases, with 14 bases spanning the gap. Germline CDR1 is LNHNV and CDR2 is YYDKDF (reference sequence). The CDR3 bases are TGTGCCACCAGCCAGACGGGCGGCGGTCAGCCCCAGCATTTT. Amino acids: CATSQTGGGQPQHF.

The gene calls are TRBV19 and TRBJ1-6; TRBD1 matches at 11 bases. Trimming at V came to 4 bases and at J to 7 bases, leaving 3 bases not matched to a gene. This CDR3 contains 15 residues. The germline CDR1 and CDR2 sequences are LNHDA and SQIVND (reference sequence). As DNA, the CDR3 is TGTGCCAGTAGTAGGGACAGGGGGATGAATTCACCCCTCCACTTT. Translated: CASSRDRGMNSPLHF. Combining the CDR3 with reference TRBV19 and TRBJ1-6 gives the whole variable domain DGGITQSPKYLFRKEGQNVTLSCEQNLNHDAMYWYRQDPGQGLRLIYYSQIVNDFQKGDIAEGYSVSREKKESFPLTVTSAQKNPTAFYLCASSRDRGMNSPLHFGNGTRLTVT.

The V gene is TRBV25-1, the J gene TRBJ2-3; D is undetermined. Germline V gene lookup returns CDR1 MGHDK and CDR2 SYGVNS. V was trimmed by 4 bases and J by 1 base, leaving 6 bases between them. The CDR3 loop spans 13 amino acids. The CDR3 spells CASSGAGTDTQYF. The CDR3 coding sequence is TGTGCCAGCAGTGGTGCAGGCACAGATACGCAGTATTTT.

Here the CDR3 reads CASSRGGTNEKLFF. CDR3 bases: TGTGCCAGCAGTCGGGGGGGCACTAATGAAAAACTGTTTTTT. The chain carries TRBV28 and TRBJ1-4, with a possible D match to TRBD1 (6 bases). The CDR3 runs 14 residues. The V gene's germline CDR1 is MDHEN and CDR2 SYDVKM. The V and J ends lost 5 bases and 2 bases respectively, with 9 bases between them.

The rearrangement uses TRBV24-1 and TRBJ2-1; TRBD2 agrees at 7 bases. This CDR3 comprises 13 residues. The J segment lost 7 bases and the V segment lost 9 bases, leaving 8 bases of the junction unmatched. The V gene's germline CDR1 is KGHDR and CDR2 SFDVKD. The CDR3 nucleotides are TGTGCCACCGGTTCCGGGGGAGGGAATGAGCAGTTCTTC. It encodes CATGSGGGNEQFF.